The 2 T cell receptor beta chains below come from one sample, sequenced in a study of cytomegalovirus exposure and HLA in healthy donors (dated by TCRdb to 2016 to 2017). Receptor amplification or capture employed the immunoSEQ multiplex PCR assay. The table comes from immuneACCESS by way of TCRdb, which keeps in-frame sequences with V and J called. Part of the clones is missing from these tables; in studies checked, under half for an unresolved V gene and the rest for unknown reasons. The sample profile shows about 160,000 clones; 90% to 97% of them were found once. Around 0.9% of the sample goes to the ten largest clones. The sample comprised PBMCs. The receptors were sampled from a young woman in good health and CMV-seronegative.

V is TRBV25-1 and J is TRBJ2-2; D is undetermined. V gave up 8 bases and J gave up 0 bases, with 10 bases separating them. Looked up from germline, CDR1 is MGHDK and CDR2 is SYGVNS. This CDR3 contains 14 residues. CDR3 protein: CASLPNTNTGELFF. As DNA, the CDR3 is TGTGCCAGCTTACCAAACACGAACACCGGGGAGCTGTTTTTT.

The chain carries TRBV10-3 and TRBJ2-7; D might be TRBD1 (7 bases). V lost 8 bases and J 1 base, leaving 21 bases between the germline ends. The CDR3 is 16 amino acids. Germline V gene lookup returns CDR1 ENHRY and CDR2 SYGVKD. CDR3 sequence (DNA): TGTGCCATCGGAGGGGGCTACGCTACATCTTCCTACGAGCAGTACTTC. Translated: CAIGGGYATSSYEQYF.